One sample yielded the 22 T cell receptor beta chains listed below, sequenced in a study of blood T cells in healthy people across ages. The second PCR ran about 6 to 11 cycles with a sample-barcoded 5' primer and J-beta primers. MiXCR was run by TCRdb on the 5' RACE reads, yielding one entry per CDR3 protein. Among 540,000 or so distinct CDR3 sequences, 25% to 30% were seen once, and the ten largest hold approximately 18%. The sequenced material came from blood. These receptors all come from a woman between 65 and 79 years old in good health.

This clonotype was seen more than once but under ten times. In DNA, the CDR3 is TGTGCCAGCAGCCAAGAAGGTGGACAGGGGTTCTACGAGCAGTACTTC. It encodes CASSQEGGQGFYEQYF. V and J are TRBV4-2 and TRBJ2-7; 9 bases align to TRBD1. Unmatched junction bases numbered 6, after V lost 0 bases and J lost 3 bases. Germline values: CDR1 LGHNA, CDR2 YNFKEQ. There are 16 residues in the CDR3.

The table lists this clonotype with a few counts. This chain joins TRBV6-5 and TRBJ1-6; 7 nucleotides match TRBD1. J lost 9 bases, V lost 5 bases, and 7 bases had no gene match. This CDR3 comprises 14 residues. CDR1 and CDR2 (germline): MNHEY, SVGAGI. CDR3 bases: TGTGCCAGCAGTAGACAGGGAACAAGTTCACCCCTCCACTTT. This translates into CASSRQGTSSPLHF.

J is TRBJ2-1 and V is TRBV5-1; 12 nucleotides match TRBD2. CDR3 length: 16 residues. Germline lookup yields CDR1 SGHRS and CDR2 YFSETQ. Trimming took 4 bases from V and 6 from J; bases not matched to a gene: 8. CDR3 residues: CASSPLTSGGPNEQFF. In nucleotides, the CDR3 is TGCGCCAGCAGCCCCCTGACTAGCGGGGGCCCCAATGAGCAGTTCTTC. The variable domain in full, with the rest retrieved from reference TRBV5-1 and TRBJ2-1, is KAGVTQTPRYLIKTRGQQVTLSCSPISGHRSVSWYQQTPGQGLQFLFEYFSETQRNKGNFPGRFSGRQFSNSRSEMNVSTLELGDSALYLCASSPLTSGGPNEQFFGPGTRLTVL.

This clonotype was counted a few times. The chain links TRBV18 to TRBJ1-3; D is unresolved. The CDR3 sequence is 16 residues long. Germline loops: CDR1 KGHSH, CDR2 LQKENI. Trimming cost V 6 bases and J 2 bases, with 17 bases left between them. CDR3 DNA sequence: TGTGCCAGCTCCCAGCCAGGACGGCATACTGGAAACACCATATATTTT. It yields the protein CASSQPGRHTGNTIYF.

This clonotype was observed a few times. The rearrangement links TRBV20-1 to TRBJ2-5; 11 nucleotides align to TRBD2. Unmatched junction bases numbered 2, after V lost 0 bases and J lost 2 bases. This CDR3 has 15 residues. From germline, CDR1 is DFQATT and CDR2 SNEGSKA (reference sequence). The CDR3 sequence is CSARERTSGQETQYF. Written as DNA, the CDR3 is TGCAGTGCTAGAGAAAGGACTAGCGGGCAAGAGACCCAGTACTTC.

V gene TRBV6-1 combines with J gene TRBJ1-1; D is unresolved. The V and J ends lost 9 bases and 2 bases respectively, with 16 bases between them. Germline values: CDR1 MNHNS, CDR2 SASEGT. This CDR3 region has 14 residues. The CDR3 region has the DNA TGTGCCAGTGGGAGAGAGACGGGAAACACTGAAGCTTTCTTT. Protein product: CASGRETGNTEAFF.

The chain carries TRBV28 and TRBJ2-4, with D possibly matching TRBD1 (5 bases). Trimming took 3 bases from V and 5 from J, leaving 14 bases between them. Germline-derived CDR1 and CDR2 are MDHEN and SYDVKM. CDR3 length equals 15 residues. The CDR3 sequence: CASSLVTVGQNIQYF. The CDR3 nucleotides read TGTGCCAGCAGTTTGGTGACAGTGGGCCAAAACATTCAGTACTTC.

A few counts support this clonotype. This chain links TRBV29-1 with TRBJ2-7; D call uncertain. This CDR3 region has 12 residues. Trimming pared 0 bases from V and 2 bases from J, leaving 5 bases between. Germline-derived CDR1 and CDR2 are SQVTM and ANQGSEA. DNA of the CDR3: TGCAGCGTTGAAGAGACACCCTACGAGCAGTACTTC. This sequence encodes CSVEETPYEQYF.

This clonotype turned up a few times. The chain couples TRBV20-1 to TRBJ1-1; no definite D call. Germline V gene lookup returns CDR1 DFQATT and CDR2 SNEGSKA (reference sequence). Trimming cost V 6 bases and J 4 bases, with 12 bases left between them. The CDR3 covers 12 residues. For the CDR3, the DNA is TGCAGTGCCCGTCCGGGGATCACTGAAGCTTTCTTT. Amino acids: CSARPGITEAFF.

The V gene is TRBV2, the J gene TRBJ2-2; D unresolved. V lost 5 bases, J lost 5 bases, and 12 bases lay in between. The germline V gene has CDR1 SNHLY and CDR2 FYNNEI. This CDR3 is 14 amino acids long. The CDR3 region has the DNA TGTGCCAGCAGTATTGAAGGTGGGACCGGGGAGCTGTTTTTT. It encodes CASSIEGGTGELFF. Based on the CDR3 plus reference TRBV2 and TRBJ2-2, the full variable domain is EPEVTQTPSHQVTQMGQEVILRCVPISNHLYFYWYRQILGQKVEFLVSFYNNEISEKSEIFDDQFSVERPDGSNFTLKIRSTKLEDSAMYFCASSIEGGTGELFFGEGSRLTVL.

This clonotype appeared once. The gene calls are TRBV5-4 and TRBJ1-1; D may be TRBD1 (6 bases). The CDR3 consists of 12 residues. Trimming took 5 bases from V and 11 from J, leaving 16 bases between them. Germline values: CDR1 SGHNT, CDR2 YYREEE (reference sequence). The CDR3 protein is CASSKQGQGAFF. CDR3 DNA sequence: TGTGCCAGCAGTAAGCAGGGGCAAGGGGCTTTCTTT.

This clonotype was found many times. The chain is built from TRBV9 and TRBJ2-3; 15 nucleotides align to TRBD2. Germline values: CDR1 SGDLS, CDR2 YYNGEE. V lost 4 bases to trimming and J lost 7 bases; unmatched junction nucleotides: 7. The CDR3 is 16 residues long. This CDR3 is CASSSRTSGGGHTQYF. The CDR3 DNA is TGTGCCAGCAGCTCTCGGACTAGCGGGGGGGGACATACGCAGTATTTT.

In its sample, this clonotype was seen a few times. Since a much larger clone is just one base distant, this may be a read error. The V call is TRBV5-5, the J call TRBJ2-2, with D perhaps matching TRBD2 (5 bases). The V end was cut by 6 bases, the J end by 2 bases, with 20 bases between. Germline CDR1 SGHKS, CDR2 YYEKEE (reference sequence). This CDR3 region has 17 residues. CDR3 residues: CASNATPGSRNTGELFF. The CDR3 DNA follows: TGTGCCAGCAACGCGACTCCGGGATCCCGAAACACCGGGGAGCTGTTTTTT.

This clonotype has only one observation. The V gene is TRBV6-7, the J gene TRBJ2-5, with unresolved D. TRBV6-7 is annotated as an ORF whose role is uncertain. The CDR3 is 16 residues long. The V gene lost 4 bases and the J gene lost 1 base, with 16 bases spanning the gap. CDR3 in amino acids: CASSFYPLYSQETQYF. The CDR3 DNA follows: TGTGCCAGCAGTTTCTACCCTTTATACTCCCAAGAGACCCAGTACTTC.

Worth noting for this clonotype: The junction departs from the called germline gene at one end, perhaps through a read error. The rearrangement joins TRBV20-1 to TRBJ2-6; D gene ambiguous. The CDR3 runs to 13 residues. Germline V gene sequence: CDR1 DFQATT, CDR2 SNEGSKA (reference sequence). The CDR3 is CGARAPGANVLTF. Written as DNA, the CDR3 is TGCGGTGCTAGAGCTCCTGGGGCCAACGTCCTGACTTTC.

This clonotype was recorded a few times. The gene calls are TRBV7-2 and TRBJ2-5; 10 positions match TRBD1. CDR3 length equals 16 residues. The V segment lost 4 bases and the J segment 5 bases; nucleotides outside the gene matches: 10. In germline, CDR1 is SGHTA, CDR2 FQGNSA. The CDR3 reads CASSSRTGGGVETQYF. DNA of the CDR3: TGTGCCAGCAGCTCCAGGACAGGGGGAGGGGTGGAGACCCAGTACTTC.

The genes are TRBV11-3 and TRBJ2-7; tentatively, D is TRBD1 or TRBD2 (5 bases each). The CDR3 length is 14 residues. CDR1 is SGHNT, CDR2 YENEEA, per germline. V was pared by 3 bases and J by 0 bases, with 9 bases between. CDR3 sequence: CASSLGRYSYEQYF. DNA of the CDR3: TGTGCCAGCAGCTTGGGACGGTACTCCTACGAGCAGTACTTC.

This chain joins TRBV5-6 and TRBJ1-2; D unresolved. Deletions cut 6 bases from V and 6 bases from J, with 18 bases between. The germline V gene encodes CDR1 SGHDT and CDR2 YYEEEE. The length of the CDR3 is 14 residues. The CDR3 DNA reads TGTGCCAGCACTGTCCGGGAGGGCATTAATGGCTACACCTTC. Its protein product is CASTVREGINGYTF.

This clonotype was observed a handful of times. CDR3 loop: CASNPTSGSSYEQYF. CDR3 sequence (DNA): TGTGCCAGCAATCCTACTAGCGGGTCCTCCTACGAGCAGTACTTC. The chain has TRBV2 and TRBJ2-7, with TRBD2 identical over 9 bases. Per germline, CDR1 SNHLY and CDR2 FYNNEI. Trimming at V came to 7 bases and at J to 0 bases, leaving 7 bases not matched to a gene. CDR3 size: 15 residues. Filled out from reference TRBV2 and TRBJ2-7, the complete variable domain reads EPEVTQTPSHQVTQMGQEVILRCVPISNHLYFYWYRQILGQKVEFLVSFYNNEISEKSEIFDDQFSVERPDGSNFTLKIRSTKLEDSAMYFCASNPTSGSSYEQYFGPGTRLTVT.

The chain joins TRBV12-5 to TRBJ2-3, with TRBD2 identical over 10 bases. The CDR3 is made up of 17 amino acids. Germline lookup yields CDR1 LGHNT and CDR2 FRNRAP. Trimming cost V 6 bases and J 0 bases; bases outside gene matches: 9. The DNA for the CDR3 is TGTGCTAGTGGCTCCGGGACTAGCGTGCATAGCACAGATACGCAGTATTTT. This codes for CASGSGTSVHSTDTQYF. The whole variable domain, remainder taken from reference TRBV12-5 and TRBJ2-3, is DARVTQTPRHKVTEMGQEVTMRCQPILGHNTVFWYRQTMMQGLELLAYFRNRAPLDDSGMPKDRFSAEMPDATLATLKIQPSEPRDSAVYFCASGSGTSVHSTDTQYFGPGTRLTVL.

The chain recombines TRBV7-8 with TRBJ2-3; a weak D match, TRBD1 (5 bases). The CDR3 consists of 19 residues. Trimming cost V 5 bases and J 0 bases, with 24 bases left between them. Germline V gives CDR1 SGHVS, CDR2 FQNEAQ. CDR3 coding DNA: TGTGCCAGCAGCCCCGACAGACCGCAGAATTACAGGAGCACAGATACGCAGTATTTT. This sequence encodes CASSPDRPQNYRSTDTQYF. Supplemented by reference TRBV7-8 and TRBJ2-3, the full variable domain reads GAGVSQSPRYKVAKRGQDVALRCDPISGHVSLFWYQQALGQGPEFLTYFQNEAQLDKSGLPSDRFFAERPEGSVSTLKIQRTQQEDSAVYLCASSPDRPQNYRSTDTQYFGPGTRLTVL.

The rearrangement uses TRBV7-9 and TRBJ2-5; the D gene is possibly TRBD1 (5 bases). Trimming removed 5 bases at V and 3 bases at J, with 19 bases between. The CDR3 is 16 residues long. The germline gives CDR1 SEHNR, CDR2 FQNEAQ (reference sequence). The CDR3 sequence: CASSQLPGASEETQYF. The CDR3 DNA follows: TGTGCCAGCAGCCAACTTCCTGGGGCGTCTGAAGAGACCCAGTACTTC.